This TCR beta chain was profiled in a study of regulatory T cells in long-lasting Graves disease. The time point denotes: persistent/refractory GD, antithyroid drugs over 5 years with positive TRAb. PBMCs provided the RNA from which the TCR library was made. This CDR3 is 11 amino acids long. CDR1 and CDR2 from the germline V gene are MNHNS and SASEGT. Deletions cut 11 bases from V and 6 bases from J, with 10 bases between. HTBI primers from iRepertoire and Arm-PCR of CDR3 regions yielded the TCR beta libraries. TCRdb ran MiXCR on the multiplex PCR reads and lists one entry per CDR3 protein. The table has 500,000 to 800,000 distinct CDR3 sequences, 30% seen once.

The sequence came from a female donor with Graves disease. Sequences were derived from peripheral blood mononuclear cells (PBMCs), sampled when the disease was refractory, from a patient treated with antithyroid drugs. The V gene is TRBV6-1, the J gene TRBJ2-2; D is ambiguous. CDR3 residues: CAVRFAGELFF. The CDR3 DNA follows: TGTGCCGTTCGGTTCGCCGGGGAGCTGTTTTTT.